Each of the 16 T cell receptor beta chains below was sequenced from the same sample in a study of blood T cells in healthy people across ages. Alongside a J-beta primer mix, a sample-barcoded 5' primer served in a second PCR lasting about 7 to 12 cycles. A single record per CDR3 protein comes from TCRdb applying MiXCR to the 5' RACE reads. The table lists about 1.8 million distinct CDR3 sequences, around half of them singletons, with 2.1% in the top ten. Source material: blood. The receptors stem from a woman in her 40s in good health.

Written as DNA, the CDR3 is TGTGCCAGCAGCCGACAGGACAGGGCATTCGGTGAGCAGTTCTTC. It specifies CASSRQDRAFGEQFF. V and J are TRBV13 and TRBJ2-1; 8 bases are a match to TRBD1. CDR1 and CDR2 from the germline V gene are PRHDT and FYEKMQ (reference sequence). V lost 5 bases and J lost 9; bases outside the gene matches: 12. This CDR3 is built from 15 residues. Complete variable domain (other parts from reference TRBV13 and TRBJ2-1): AAGVIQSPRHLIKEKRETATLKCYPIPRHDTVYWYQQGPGQDPQFLISFYEKMQSDKGSIPDRFSAQQFSDYHSELNMSSLELGDSALYFCASSRQDRAFGEQFFGPGTRLTVL.

This clonotype was seen just once. The V call is TRBV6-6, the J call TRBJ1-1; no clear D gene. The CDR3 has 12 amino acids. In germline, CDR1 is MNHNY, CDR2 SVGAGI (reference sequence). Deletions cut 7 bases from V and 4 bases from J, with 10 bases between. CDR3 coding DNA: TGTGCCAGCAAGGTAATAGGCACTGAAGCTTTCTTT. Its protein is CASKVIGTEAFF.

The V gene is TRBV13, the J gene TRBJ1-1; no reliable D call. V lost 5 bases to trimming and J lost 5 bases, with 15 bases between them. CDR3 size: 14 residues. Germline CDR1 reads PRHDT; CDR2 reads FYEKMQ (reference sequence). The CDR3 loop is CASSPHGSGTEAFF. Here the CDR3 DNA reads TGTGCCAGCAGCCCCCATGGGAGCGGGACTGAAGCTTTCTTT.

The chain links TRBV7-9 to TRBJ1-4; the D gene is possibly TRBD1 (6 bases). V shed 8 bases and J shed 4 bases, with 11 bases lying between them. The germline CDR1 and CDR2 sequences are SEHNR and FQNEAQ (reference sequence). The CDR3 extends over 13 amino acids. CDR3 sequence (DNA): TGTGCCAGCCATGGACAGTTTAATGAAAAACTGTTTTTT. Residues: CASHGQFNEKLFF. The full variable domain, completed using reference TRBV7-9 and TRBJ1-4, is DTGVSQNPRHKITKRGQNVTFRCDPISEHNRLYWYRQTLGQGPEFLTYFQNEAQLEKSRLLSDRFSAERPKGSFSTLEIQRTEQGDSAMYLCASHGQFNEKLFFGSGTQLSVL.

V usage is TRBV20-1 and J usage is TRBJ1-2, with a weak D call TRBD1 (6 bases). V was trimmed by 2 bases and J by 6 bases, leaving 13 bases between them. In germline, CDR1 is DFQATT, CDR2 SNEGSKA (reference sequence). The CDR3 totals 13 residues. CDR3 coding DNA: TGCAGTGCTAGATCGGCGGGGGCGGATGGCTACACCTTC. It specifies CSARSAGADGYTF.

There are a few counts of this clonotype. V gene TRBV7-9 combines with J gene TRBJ2-7; 9 nucleotides match TRBD2. This CDR3 spans 15 amino acids. Per the germline V gene, CDR1 is SEHNR and CDR2 is FQNEAQ (reference sequence). J was trimmed by 6 bases and V by 4 bases; bases with no gene match: 10. DNA for the CDR3: TGTGCCAGCAGCTCCCCCGGGACTAGCCTAGGCGAGCAGTACTTC. It encodes CASSSPGTSLGEQYF.

This clonotype has only a few counts. The V and J genes are TRBV7-2 and TRBJ2-1, with D perhaps matching TRBD1 (5 bases). This CDR3 is 14 amino acids long. CDR1 is SGHTA, CDR2 FQGNSA, per germline. V was trimmed by 1 base and J by 3 bases, leaving 7 bases between them. This CDR3 is CASSLVTDYNEQFF. The CDR3 DNA reads TGTGCCAGCAGCTTAGTGACAGACTACAATGAGCAGTTCTTC.

This clonotype was found once. This may be a read error, as it is one base from a much larger clone. J is TRBJ2-5 and V is TRBV4-3; 9 bases agree with TRBD1. With the DNA end fitting TRBJ2-1 better, the J assignment may be wrong. CDR3 length: 16 amino acids. Germline V gene sequence: CDR1 LGHNA, CDR2 YSLEER. The CDR3 nucleotides read TGCGCCAGCAGCCAAGACTTGCACAGGGGGCAAGAGACCCAGTTCTTC. Translation: CASSQDLHRGQETQFF.

The rearrangement joins TRBV9 to TRBJ1-6; tentative D call: TRBD1 (5 bases). The CDR3 has 16 residues. V was trimmed by 0 bases and J by 0 bases, leaving 7 bases between them. Germline CDR1 reads SGDLS; CDR2 reads YYNGEE. The CDR3 is CASSVVGDSYNSPLHF. DNA for the CDR3: TGTGCCAGCAGCGTAGTGGGGGACTCCTATAATTCACCCCTCCACTTT.

The V gene is TRBV12-5, the J gene TRBJ2-1, with TRBD1 matching 7 bases. This CDR3 contains 13 residues. Losses at the gene ends were 6 bases for V and 8 bases for J; bases not matched to a gene: 7. The germline V gene has CDR1 LGHNT and CDR2 FRNRAP. DNA of the CDR3: TGTGCTAGTGGCTCACAGGGGAGAGATGAGCAGTTCTTC. The encoded protein is CASGSQGRDEQFF.

The rearrangement links TRBV28 to TRBJ1-2; D unresolved. V lost 7 bases to trimming and J lost 3 bases, with 15 bases between them. Per the germline V gene, CDR1 is MDHEN and CDR2 is SYDVKM. The CDR3 is 14 amino acids. Written as DNA, the CDR3 is TGTGCCAGCATCCGCTCCCACACCGACTATGGCTACACCTTC. Protein product: CASIRSHTDYGYTF.

This clonotype was seen more than once but under ten times. The chain uses TRBV29-1 and TRBJ2-1; D gene ambiguous. The germline CDR1 and CDR2 sequences are SQVTM and ANQGSEA. The CDR3 is 13 residues long. Trimming cost V 4 bases and J 2 bases, with 9 bases left between them. CDR3 nucleotide sequence: TGCAGCGTTGGCCCTGACCCCTACAATGAGCAGTTCTTC. It specifies CSVGPDPYNEQFF.

This clonotype has just a few counts. The rearrangement links TRBV6-2 or TRBV6-3 to TRBJ2-5; D perhaps matches TRBD1 (5 bases). Germline V gene sequence: CDR1 MNHEY, CDR2 SVGEGT. CDR3 length equals 12 residues. V lost 6 bases and J 6 bases, leaving 11 bases between the germline ends. CDR3: CASSSGSQTQYF. The CDR3 DNA reads as TGTGCCAGCAGCTCAGGGTCCCAGACCCAGTACTTC.

The chain links TRBV1 to TRBJ2-1. TRBV1 is an annotated pseudogene. The CDR3 covers 14 residues. The CDR3 DNA reads TGCACCAGCCGGCGGAGACGGTACAACAATGAGCAGTTCTTC. Protein sequence: CTSRRRRYNNEQFF.

The chain joins TRBV10-3 to TRBJ2-3; 8 bases are a match to TRBD2. V gave up 10 bases and J gave up 2 bases; unmatched junction bases: 8. The CDR3 has 14 amino acids. Germline values: CDR1 ENHRY, CDR2 SYGVKD. Written as DNA, the CDR3 is TGTGCCACCGCGAGTAGCGGGGACACAGATACGCAGTATTTT. Protein product: CATASSGDTDTQYF.

The gene calls are TRBV27 and TRBJ1-5; 9 bases are a match to TRBD1. V dropped 4 bases and J dropped 5; count of bases not matched to a gene: 3. CDR3 length equals 14 residues. Per germline, CDR1 MNHEY and CDR2 SMNVEV (reference sequence). CDR3 sequence (DNA): TGTGCCAGCAGTTCAGACAGGGGGGATCAGCCCCAGCATTTT. Encoded protein: CASSSDRGDQPQHF.